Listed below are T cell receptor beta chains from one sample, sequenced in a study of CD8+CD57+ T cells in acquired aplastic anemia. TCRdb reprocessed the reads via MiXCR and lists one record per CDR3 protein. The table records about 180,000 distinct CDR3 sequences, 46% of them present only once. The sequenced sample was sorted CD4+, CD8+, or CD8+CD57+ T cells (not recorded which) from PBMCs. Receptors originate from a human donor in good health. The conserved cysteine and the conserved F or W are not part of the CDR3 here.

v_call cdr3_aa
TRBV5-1 ASSPRTGIQTEAF
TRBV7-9 ASSLGAGGSEQY
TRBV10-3 AISDSIGEQY
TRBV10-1 ASSQQDFPTDTQY
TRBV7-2 ASSLATISGSVETQY
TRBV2 ASRVLAGGVYEQY
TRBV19 ASSNSGSSTDTQY
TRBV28 ASSPETVIDTQY
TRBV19 ASSRAGEGTDTQY
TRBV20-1 SVEGSTDTQY
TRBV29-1 SVLSGNTIY